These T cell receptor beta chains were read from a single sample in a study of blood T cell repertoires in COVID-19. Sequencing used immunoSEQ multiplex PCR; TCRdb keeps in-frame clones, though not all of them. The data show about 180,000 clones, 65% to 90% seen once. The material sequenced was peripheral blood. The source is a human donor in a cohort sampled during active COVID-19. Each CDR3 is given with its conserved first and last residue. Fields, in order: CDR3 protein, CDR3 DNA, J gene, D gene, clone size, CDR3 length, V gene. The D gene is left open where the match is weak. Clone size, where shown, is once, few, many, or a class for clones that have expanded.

CASSYQPGTVNEQFF TGTGCCAGCAGTTACCAACCCGGGACAGTTAATGAGCAGTTCTTC TRBJ2-1 TRBD1 - 15 TRBV6-5
CASSPRTDDSPLHF TGTGCCAGCTCACCACGGACAGATGATTCACCCCTCCACTTT TRBJ1-6 - - 14 TRBV18
CASSHEPTGRSSKNIQYF TGCGCCAGCAGCCATGAACCAACAGGGAGATCGTCCAAAAACATTCAGTACTTC TRBJ2-4 - - 18 TRBV5-1
CASSQAGTRVYEQYF TGTGCCAGCAGCCAAGCCGGGACAAGGGTCTACGAGCAGTACTTC TRBJ2-7 - - 15 TRBV14
CASSVVDQPGGTQYF TGTGCCAGCAGCGTAGTGGACCAGCCGGGGGGTACGCAGTATTTT TRBJ2-3 TRBD2 - 15 TRBV9
CASSLPTSHEQYF TGTGCCAGCAGCTTGCCGACTTCCCACGAGCAGTACTTC TRBJ2-7 - - 13 TRBV5-8
CASSGDRAEAFF TGTGCCAGTAGTGGAGACAGGGCTGAAGCTTTCTTT TRBJ1-1 TRBD1 - 12 TRBV19
CASSASGSSYEQYF TGTGCCAGCAGCGCTAGCGGCAGCTCCTACGAGCAGTACTTC TRBJ2-7 TRBD2 few 14 TRBV7-2
CASSQEDSGFYGYTF TGTGCCAGCAGCCAAGAAGACTCAGGGTTCTATGGCTACACCTTC TRBJ1-2 - - 15 TRBV14
CASSVGPEGEQYF TGTGCCAGCAGCGTTGGACCCGAGGGCGAGCAGTACTTC TRBJ2-7 - - 13 TRBV9
CATSRDRQDEQYF TGTGCCACCAGCAGAGATCGACAGGACGAGCAGTACTTC TRBJ2-7 - - 13 TRBV15
CASSFGSGRAREQYF TGTGCCAGCAGCTTCGGTTCCGGGAGGGCGAGGGAGCAGTACTTC TRBJ2-7 TRBD2 - 15 TRBV7-9
CASSRTGERYEQYF TGTGCCAGCAGCCGTACAGGGGAGAGGTACGAGCAGTACTTC TRBJ2-7 TRBD1 - 14 TRBV7-9
CASSRGTGGMTEAFF TGTGCCAGCAGTCGAGGGACAGGGGGGATGACTGAAGCTTTCTTT TRBJ1-1 TRBD1 - 15 TRBV27
CASSLAAGQGGYEQYF TGTGCCAGCAGCTTGGCCGCCGGACAGGGTGGTTACGAGCAGTACTTC TRBJ2-7 TRBD1 - 16 TRBV5-6
CASSMPGQGADTQYF TGTGCCAGCAGCATGCCGGGACAGGGAGCAGATACGCAGTATTTT TRBJ2-3 TRBD1 few 15 TRBV7-3
CASSSGGLAQETQYF TGTGCCAGCAGCTCGGGAGGCTTGGCCCAAGAGACCCAGTACTTC TRBJ2-5 TRBD2 - 15 TRBV5-8
CASLRQVNTEAFF TGTGCCAGTTTACGACAGGTGAACACTGAAGCTTTCTTT TRBJ1-1 - few 13 TRBV28
CASSFRGTEAFF TGTGCCAGCAGCTTCAGGGGCACTGAAGCTTTCTTT TRBJ1-1 - - 12 TRBV11-3
CASMTGSNGYTF TGTGCCAGCATGACCGGGTCGAATGGCTACACCTTC TRBJ1-2 - - 12 TRBV3-1/TRBV3-2
CASSFRAGRLYEQYF TGTGCCAGCAGTTTCAGGGCAGGGAGGCTCTACGAGCAGTACTTC TRBJ2-7 - - 15 TRBV27
CASSLVGSSYEQYF TGTGCCAGCAGCTTGGTAGGGAGCTCCTACGAGCAGTACTTC TRBJ2-7 - - 14 TRBV5-4
CASSFWDSYGYTF TGTGCCAGCAGCTTTTGGGACAGCTATGGCTACACCTTC TRBJ1-2 TRBD1 few 13 TRBV5-4
CASSQAPGGGQETQYF TGCGCCAGCAGCCAAGCGCCCGGAGGAGGCCAAGAGACCCAGTACTTC TRBJ2-5 - - 16 TRBV4-3
CASSYPSSYEQYF TGTGCCAGCAGTTATCCGAGCTCCTACGAGCAGTACTTC TRBJ2-7 - - 13 TRBV6-2/TRBV6-3